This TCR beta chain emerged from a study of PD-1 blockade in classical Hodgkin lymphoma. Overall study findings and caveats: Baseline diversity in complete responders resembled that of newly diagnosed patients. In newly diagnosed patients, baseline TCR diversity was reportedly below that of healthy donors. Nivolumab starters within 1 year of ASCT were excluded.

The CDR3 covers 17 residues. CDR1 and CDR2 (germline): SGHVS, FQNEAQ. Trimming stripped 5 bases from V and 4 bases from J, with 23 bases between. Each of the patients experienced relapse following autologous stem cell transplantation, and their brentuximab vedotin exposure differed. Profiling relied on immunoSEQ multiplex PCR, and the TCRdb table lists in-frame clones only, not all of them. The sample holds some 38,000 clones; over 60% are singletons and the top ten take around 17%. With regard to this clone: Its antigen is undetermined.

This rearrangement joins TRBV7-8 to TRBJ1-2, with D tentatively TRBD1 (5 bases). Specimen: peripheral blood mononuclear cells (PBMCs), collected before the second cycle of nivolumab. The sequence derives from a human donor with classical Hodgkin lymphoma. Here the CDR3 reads CASSQVRLGAVRYGYTF. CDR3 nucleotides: TGTGCCAGCAGCCAAGTCCGGCTCGGGGCCGTCCGCTATGGCTACACCTTC.